The 9 T cell receptor beta chains given below trace back to one sample, sequenced in a study of T-cell reconstitution after alpha-beta-depleted transplantation in children. Unique molecular identifiers were used in preparing the TCRbeta library. TCRdb processed the PCR reads anew with MiXCR; each CDR3 protein has one entry. The sample has 300,000 to 350,000 distinct CDR3 sequences, around 15% seen once. The source was PBMCs, mostly from graft donor cells, collected 360 days after TCRalphabeta/CD19-depleted stem cell transplant. The receptor source for this set is a male patient between 2 and 10 years old who had a stem cell transplant for acute lymphoblastic leukemia, so the T cells may come from the graft donor.

The CDR3 protein is CSATRPGQGDQPQHF. The CDR3 nucleotides read TGCAGTGCTACCCGCCCGGGACAGGGTGATCAGCCCCAGCATTTT. The V gene is TRBV20-1, the J gene TRBJ1-5; 9 bases agree with TRBD1. Germline V gives CDR1 DFQATT, CDR2 SNEGSKA (reference sequence). J gave up 5 bases and V 4 bases, and 9 bases lay outside the gene matches. This CDR3 is 15 amino acids long.

This rearrangement joins TRBV4-3 to TRBJ2-3; D perhaps matches TRBD1 (7 bases). The germline V gene encodes CDR1 LGHNA and CDR2 YSLEER. V was clipped by 4 bases and J by 1 base, with 12 bases between them. This CDR3 is built from 15 residues. The CDR3 sequence is CASSLDREGTDTQYF. DNA of the CDR3: TGCGCCAGCAGCCTTGACAGGGAGGGCACAGATACGCAGTATTTT.

This clonotype was seen a few times. This chain joins TRBV4-3 and TRBJ2-3; no clear D gene. This CDR3 is 15 amino acids long. Germline V lookup: CDR1 LGHNA, CDR2 YSLEER. Between the trimmed V and J ends, which lost 1 base and 2 bases, there was a span of 10 bases. As DNA, the CDR3 is TGCGCCAGCAGCCAAGGTAGTAGAACCACAGATACGCAGTATTTT. It encodes CASSQGSRTTDTQYF.

This clonotype occurred a few times. V usage is TRBV28 and J usage is TRBJ2-3, with TRBD1 as a possible D gene (6 bases). CDR1 and CDR2 from the germline V gene are MDHEN and SYDVKM. The V end lost 2 bases, the J end lost 0 bases, and 12 bases lay between the germline ends. The CDR3 extends over 16 amino acids. The CDR3 loop reads CASSLPRGPSTDTQYF. CDR3 nucleotide sequence: TGTGCCAGCAGTTTACCCAGGGGTCCTAGCACAGATACGCAGTATTTT.

This clonotype was detected a few times. This sequence joins TRBV4-1 and TRBJ2-7; possibly TRBD1 for D (6 bases). V lost 5 bases, J lost 7 bases, and 12 bases lay in between. The germline V gene encodes CDR1 MGHRA and CDR2 YSYEKL. The CDR3 sequence is 12 residues long. In nucleotides, the CDR3 is TGCGCCAGCAGCTACAGGGTTGGAGAGCAGTACTTC. It translates to CASSYRVGEQYF.

The chain has TRBV6-1 and TRBJ2-1, with D tentatively TRBD2 (6 bases). The V and J ends lost 4 bases and 3 bases respectively, with 13 bases between them. Germline CDR1 is MNHNS and CDR2 is SASEGT. The CDR3 consists of 15 residues. CDR3 residues: CASSAILAIYNEQFF. The CDR3 DNA sequence: TGTGCCAGCAGTGCGATCCTAGCGATCTACAATGAGCAGTTCTTC.

To note about this clonotype: The junction and the germline gene differ at one end; a read error may be behind it. The chain links TRBV29-1 to TRBJ1-5, with unresolved D. The CDR3 is 13 residues long. Germline V lookup: CDR1 SQVTM, CDR2 ANQGSEA. The CDR3 nucleotides are TGCAGCGTGGAAGCCGGGCAAGGTCAGCCCCAGCATTTT. As protein: CSVEAGQGQPQHF.

This clonotype was detected ten times or more. The chain combines TRBV3-1 with TRBJ2-3, with a weak D call TRBD2 (7 bases). The CDR3 totals 18 residues. Trimming removed 0 bases at V and 2 bases at J, with 18 bases between. Germline loops: CDR1 LGHDT, CDR2 YNNKEL (reference sequence). CDR3 sequence: CASSQEMRGRMVTDTQYF. The CDR3 DNA follows: TGTGCCAGCAGCCAAGAGATGCGGGGGCGCATGGTCACAGATACGCAGTATTTT.

The chain employs TRBV28 and TRBJ2-7; TRBD1 matches at 8 bases. J lost 3 bases, V lost 0 bases, and 4 bases had no gene match. The CDR3 runs 15 residues. In germline, CDR1 is MDHEN, CDR2 SYDVKM. CDR3 nucleotide sequence: TGTGCCAGCAGTTTATGGGCAGGGGGCGACTACGAGCAGTACTTC. Translating gives CASSLWAGGDYEQYF.